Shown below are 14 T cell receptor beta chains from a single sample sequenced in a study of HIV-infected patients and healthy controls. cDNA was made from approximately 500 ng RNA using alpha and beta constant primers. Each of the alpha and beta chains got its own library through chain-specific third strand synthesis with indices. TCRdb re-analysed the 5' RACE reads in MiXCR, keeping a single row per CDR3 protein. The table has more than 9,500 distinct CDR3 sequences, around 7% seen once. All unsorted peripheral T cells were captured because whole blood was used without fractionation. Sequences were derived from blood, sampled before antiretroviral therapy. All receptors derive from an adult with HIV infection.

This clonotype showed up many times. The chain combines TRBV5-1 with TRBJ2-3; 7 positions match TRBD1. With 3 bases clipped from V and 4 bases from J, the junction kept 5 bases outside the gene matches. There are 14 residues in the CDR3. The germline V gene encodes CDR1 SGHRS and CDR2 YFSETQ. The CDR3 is CASSSGTVADTQYF. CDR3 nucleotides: TGCGCCAGCAGCTCCGGGACAGTGGCAGATACGCAGTATTTT.

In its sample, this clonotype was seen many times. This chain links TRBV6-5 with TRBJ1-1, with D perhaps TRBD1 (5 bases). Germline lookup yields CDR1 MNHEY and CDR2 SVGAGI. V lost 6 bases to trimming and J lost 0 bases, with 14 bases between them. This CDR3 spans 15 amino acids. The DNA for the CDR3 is TGTGCCAGCAGACGTGACAGTACAGTGAACACTGAAGCTTTCTTT. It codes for CASRRDSTVNTEAFF.

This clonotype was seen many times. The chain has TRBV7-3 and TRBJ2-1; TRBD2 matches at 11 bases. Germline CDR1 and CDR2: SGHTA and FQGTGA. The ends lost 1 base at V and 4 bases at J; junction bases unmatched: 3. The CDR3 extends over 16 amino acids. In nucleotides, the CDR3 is TGTGCCAGCAGCTTAAAGGCTAGCGGGGGGTACAATGAGCAGTTCTTC. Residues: CASSLKASGGYNEQFF.

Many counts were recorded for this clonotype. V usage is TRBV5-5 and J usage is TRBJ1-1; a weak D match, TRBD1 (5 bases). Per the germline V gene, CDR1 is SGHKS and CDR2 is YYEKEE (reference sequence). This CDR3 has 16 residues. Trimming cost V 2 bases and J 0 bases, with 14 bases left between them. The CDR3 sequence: CASSFQGAQLNTEAFF. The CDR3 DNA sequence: TGTGCCAGCAGCTTTCAGGGTGCCCAACTGAACACTGAAGCTTTCTTT. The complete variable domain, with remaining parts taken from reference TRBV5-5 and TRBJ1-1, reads DAGVTQSPTHLIKTRGQQVTLRCSPISGHKSVSWYQQVLGQGPQFIFQYYEKEERGRGNFPDRFSARQFPNYSSELNVNALLLGDSALYLCASSFQGAQLNTEAFFGQGTRLTVV.

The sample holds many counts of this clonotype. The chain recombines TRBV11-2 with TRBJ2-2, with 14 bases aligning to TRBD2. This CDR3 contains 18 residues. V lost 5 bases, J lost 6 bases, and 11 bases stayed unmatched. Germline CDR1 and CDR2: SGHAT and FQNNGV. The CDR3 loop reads CASSPGLAGGYMAGELFF. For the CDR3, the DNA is TGTGCCAGCAGCCCCGGACTAGCGGGAGGATACATGGCCGGGGAGCTGTTTTTT.

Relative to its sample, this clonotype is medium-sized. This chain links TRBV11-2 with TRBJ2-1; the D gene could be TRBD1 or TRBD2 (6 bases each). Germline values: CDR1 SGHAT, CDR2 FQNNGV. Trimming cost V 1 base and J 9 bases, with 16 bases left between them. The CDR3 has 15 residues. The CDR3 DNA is TGTGCCAGCAGCTTAGTGCCGGGGGCTCTAAGTGAGCAGTTCTTC. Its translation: CASSLVPGALSEQFF.

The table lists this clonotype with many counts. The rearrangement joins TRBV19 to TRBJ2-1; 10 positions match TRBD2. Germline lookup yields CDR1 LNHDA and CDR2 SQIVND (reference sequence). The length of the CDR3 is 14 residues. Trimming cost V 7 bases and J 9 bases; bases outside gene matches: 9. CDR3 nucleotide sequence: TGTGCCAGTACCTTAGCGGGGGGCCTTTCTGAGCAGTTCTTC. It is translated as CASTLAGGLSEQFF.

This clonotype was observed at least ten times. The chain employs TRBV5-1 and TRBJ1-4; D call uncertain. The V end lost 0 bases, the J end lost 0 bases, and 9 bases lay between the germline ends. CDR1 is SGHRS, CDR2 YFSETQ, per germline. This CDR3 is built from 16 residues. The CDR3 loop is CASSLGVAPTNEKLFF. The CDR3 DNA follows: TGCGCCAGCAGCTTGGGGGTGGCACCAACTAATGAAAAACTGTTTTTT.

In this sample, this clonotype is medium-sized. DNA of the CDR3: TGCGCCAGCAGCCAAGACTACCCTGGGCCCTACAATGAGCAGTTCTTC. Its translation: CASSQDYPGPYNEQFF. This sequence joins TRBV4-3 and TRBJ2-1; no clear D gene. Per germline, CDR1 LGHNA and CDR2 YSLEER. This CDR3 contains 16 residues. Trimming took 0 bases from V and 2 from J, leaving 11 bases between them.

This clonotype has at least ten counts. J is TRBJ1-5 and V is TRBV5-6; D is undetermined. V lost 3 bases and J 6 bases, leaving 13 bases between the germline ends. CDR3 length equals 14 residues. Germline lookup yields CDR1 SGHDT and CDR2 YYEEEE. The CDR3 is CASSSSSIFQPQHF. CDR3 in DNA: TGTGCCAGCAGCTCCTCTTCCATTTTTCAGCCCCAGCATTTT.

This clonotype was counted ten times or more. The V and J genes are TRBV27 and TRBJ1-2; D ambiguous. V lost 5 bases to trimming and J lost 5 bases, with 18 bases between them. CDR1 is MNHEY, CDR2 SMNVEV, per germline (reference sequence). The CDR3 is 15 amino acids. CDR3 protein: CASSALLGGGYGYTF. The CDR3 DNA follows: TGTGCCAGCAGTGCTCTCCTGGGTGGAGGGTATGGCTACACCTTC.

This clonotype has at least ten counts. The CDR3 loop is CASSLATQNTEAFF. The DNA for the CDR3 is TGTGCCAGCAGCTTAGCCACACAAAACACTGAAGCTTTCTTT. V is TRBV7-9 and J is TRBJ1-1, with D unresolved. Germline V gene sequence: CDR1 SEHNR, CDR2 FQNEAQ (reference sequence). V lost 0 bases and J 2 bases, leaving 7 bases between the germline ends. The CDR3 consists of 14 residues.

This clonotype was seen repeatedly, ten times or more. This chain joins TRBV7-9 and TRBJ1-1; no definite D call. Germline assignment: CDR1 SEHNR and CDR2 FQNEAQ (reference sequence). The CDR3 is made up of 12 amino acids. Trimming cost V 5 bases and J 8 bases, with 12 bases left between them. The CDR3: CASSNWPAEAFF. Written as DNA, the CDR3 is TGTGCCAGCAGCAATTGGCCGGCGGAAGCTTTCTTT.

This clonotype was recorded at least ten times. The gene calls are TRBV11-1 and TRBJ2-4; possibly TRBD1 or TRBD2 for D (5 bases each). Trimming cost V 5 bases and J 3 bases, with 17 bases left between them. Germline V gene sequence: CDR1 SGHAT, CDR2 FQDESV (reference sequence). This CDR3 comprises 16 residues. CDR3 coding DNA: TGTGCCAGCAGCCCTGGGGGTGCACGCGTCAAAAACATTCAGTACTTC. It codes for CASSPGGARVKNIQYF.